A single T cell receptor beta chain is shown here with its context. This entry belongs to a study of blood T cell repertoires in COVID-19. About the research overall: Samples came from the United States, Italy and Spain, spanning acute and convalescent COVID-19. T cells, B-cell-depleted T cells, or PBMCs provided the cDNA or gDNA that served as material.

V trimming: 3 bases; J trimming: 3 bases; junction bases outside the gene matches: 2. CDR1 is SGDLS, CDR2 YYNGEE, per germline. This CDR3 contains 15 residues. Original methodology: From reference gene primer amplification, estimates of nucleated cell counts were derived. The repertoire was sequenced with immunoSEQ multiplex PCR; TCRdb's copy has only in-frame clones and lacks some. Clone size and the V and J calls come from that table; the DNA yielded D and trimming. The sample yields about 130,000 clones, 70% to 80% seen once. What was sequenced was peripheral blood. The genes are TRBV9 and TRBJ1-5; 11 bases are a match to TRBD1. This sequence was found in a man in his forties with active or convalescent COVID-19. The CDR3 here is CASSAGQGANQPQHF. The CDR3 DNA reads TGTGCCAGCAGCGCTGGACAGGGGGCCAATCAGCCCCAGCATTTT.